The rows below give T cell receptor beta chains drawn from one sample of a study of T cell changes during pregnancy in multiple sclerosis. Clones were sequenced by immunoSEQ multiplex PCR, and TCRdb holds only the in-frame ones, with some missing. The sample holds roughly 110,000 clones, roughly 90% seen once. The source material was peripheral blood, sampled after pregnancy. These receptors were taken from a female donor with multiple sclerosis, enrolled in a pregnancy study. The CDR3 runs from the conserved cysteine through the conserved F or W. D genes are given only for firm matches. Expanded clones are given a class, and other clones once, few, many or no size at all.

once	TRBV28	13	TRBJ2-1	.	CASSLLAYNEQFF	TGTGCCAGCAGTTTACTAGCGTACAATGAGCAGTTCTTC
.	TRBV19	13	TRBJ2-3	.	CASSRQAEDTQYF	TGTGCCAGTAGTCGACAGGCAGAAGATACGCAGTATTTT
.	TRBV5-4	14	TRBJ2-1	TRBD2	CASSLGGGYNEQFF	TGTGCCAGCAGCTTGGGGGGGGGATACAATGAGCAGTTCTTC
.	TRBV11-3	12	TRBJ2-1	TRBD2	CASSTRAGEQFF	TGTGCCAGCAGCACCCGAGCGGGAGAGCAGTTCTTC
many	TRBV2	14	TRBJ1-2	.	CASSTLSSTYGYTF	TGTGCCAGCAGTACCTTGAGTTCCACTTATGGCTACACCTTC
.	TRBV20-1	10	TRBJ1-1	.	CSATKNEAFF	TGCAGTGCTACCAAAAATGAAGCTTTCTTT
.	TRBV11-2	13	TRBJ1-2	TRBD1	CASSRTGPYGYTF	TGTGCCAGCAGCCGGACAGGCCCGTATGGCTACACCTTC
once	TRBV6-5	15	TRBJ1-6	TRBD1	CASSYFQGARSPLHF	TGTGCCAGCAGCTACTTCCAGGGGGCTAGGTCACCCCTCCACTTT
.	TRBV11-2	17	TRBJ2-5	.	CASSSYGAEGNQETQYF	TGTGCCAGCAGCTCTTACGGGGCGGAGGGAAATCAAGAGACCCAGTACTTC
.	TRBV18	13	TRBJ1-2	.	CASSPASNYGYTF	TGTGCCAGCTCACCGGCTTCCAACTATGGCTACACCTTC
.	TRBV5-1	14	TRBJ2-3	TRBD2	CASSLGLAGDTQYF	TGCGCCAGCAGCTTGGGACTAGCGGGAGACACGCAGTATTTT
.	TRBV28	15	TRBJ1-2	.	CASSLLGTLNYGYTF	TGTGCCAGCAGTTTATTGGGCACCCTTAACTATGGCTACACCTTC
.	TRBV19	11	TRBJ2-3	.	CASSFRDTQYF	TGTGCCAGCAGTTTCCGGGATACGCAGTATTTT
.	TRBV5-1	15	TRBJ2-1	TRBD2	CASSLEVAGLNEQFF	TGCGCCAGCAGCTTGGAGGTAGCGGGGCTCAATGAGCAGTTCTTC